The 17 T cell receptor beta chains below all came from one sample that was sequenced in a study of cytomegalovirus exposure and HLA in healthy donors. Primers for the PCR totalled 60 Vbeta and 13 Jbeta. The method was immunoSEQ multiplex PCR; TCRdb's version includes in-frame clones alone and lacks a portion of them. The table has 150,000 to 180,000 clones, 79% seen once. The sample taken for sequencing was PBMCs. The receptors originated from a man aged 30 to 45 in good health and CMV-seropositive.

The CDR3: CAWTLNSGNTIYF. The CDR3, as DNA: TGTGCCTGGACCCTAAACTCTGGAAACACCATATATTTT. This rearrangement joins TRBV30 to TRBJ1-3; D is unclear. There are 13 residues in the CDR3. CDR1 and CDR2 (germline): GTSNPN, SVGIG (reference sequence). V shed 4 bases and J shed 0 bases, with 7 bases lying between them.

This rearrangement joins TRBV6-1 to TRBJ1-2; D gene ambiguous. V was trimmed by 3 bases and J by 8 bases, leaving 16 bases between them. Looked up from germline, CDR1 is MNHNS and CDR2 is SASEGT. The CDR3 length is 14 residues. The CDR3 region has the DNA TGTGCCAGCAGTGAGCCCGGGATACAGAAAGGCTACACCTTC. The encoded protein is CASSEPGIQKGYTF.

The rearrangement joins TRBV6-5 to TRBJ1-5, with TRBD1 as a possible D gene (5 bases). Germline loops: CDR1 MNHEY, CDR2 SVGAGI. This CDR3 spans 13 amino acids. The V gene lost 4 bases and the J gene lost 7 bases, with 11 bases spanning the gap. The CDR3 nucleotides are TGTGCCAGCAGTTTTAGGGGTGCCCAGCCCCAGCATTTT. This codes for CASSFRGAQPQHF.

The sample holds one count of this clone. The CDR3: CASTWGTGLDEQYF. The CDR3 bases are TGTGCCAGCACCTGGGGGACAGGGTTGGACGAGCAGTACTTC. The rearrangement links TRBV7-2 to TRBJ2-7, with 9 bases aligning to TRBD1. This CDR3 is 14 amino acids long. From germline, CDR1 is SGHTA and CDR2 FQGNSA. The V and J ends lost 7 bases and 5 bases, in that order; junction bases with no gene match: 9.

The chain links TRBV11-2 to TRBJ1-1, with 9 bases matching TRBD1. V gave up 1 base and J gave up 4 bases; unmatched junction bases: 4. Germline loops: CDR1 SGHAT, CDR2 FQNNGV. The CDR3 runs 15 residues. The CDR3 nucleotides read TGTGCCAGCAGCTTAGCGGGACAGGGTGCCACTGAAGCTTTCTTT. The encoded protein is CASSLAGQGATEAFF.

This clone was found once. This chain joins TRBV9 and TRBJ2-1, with TRBD2 matching over 7 bases. This CDR3 spans 14 amino acids. The trim removed 4 bases at V and 3 bases at J, leaving 4 bases unmatched. The germline gives CDR1 SGDLS, CDR2 YYNGEE. The CDR3 DNA sequence: TGTGCCAGCAGCTTAAGCGGGAACTACAATGAGCAGTTCTTC. Its translation is CASSLSGNYNEQFF.

The chain recombines TRBV7-9 with TRBJ1-2; 7 bases line up with TRBD1. Trimming at V came to 1 base and at J to 7 bases, leaving 9 bases not matched to a gene. There are 15 residues in the CDR3. Germline V lookup: CDR1 SEHNR, CDR2 FQNEAQ (reference sequence). CDR3 residues: CASSLEARGALGYTF. In nucleotides, the CDR3 is TGTGCCAGCAGCTTAGAGGCCAGGGGGGCACTTGGCTACACCTTC.

The chain is built from TRBV18 and TRBJ1-5; D uncertain. The germline V gene encodes CDR1 KGHSH and CDR2 LQKENI. The CDR3 spans 14 residues. Trimming cost V 2 bases and J 2 bases, with 7 bases left between them. DNA of the CDR3: TGTGCCAGCTCACCAAGGGAGGGCAATCAGCCCCAGCATTTT. Translating gives CASSPREGNQPQHF.

The chain links TRBV27 to TRBJ2-7; 8 positions match TRBD1. The trim removed 7 bases at V and 0 bases at J, leaving 17 bases unmatched. The CDR3 length is 18 residues. Germline V lookup: CDR1 MNHEY, CDR2 SMNVEV (reference sequence). For the CDR3, the DNA is TGTGCCAGCACCACCCAATGGGCAGGGGGCATCAGCTCCTACGAGCAGTACTTC. It translates to CASTTQWAGGISSYEQYF.

This clone was seen only once. This chain uses TRBV4-1 with TRBJ2-1; unclear D gene. This CDR3 contains 16 residues. V shed 2 bases and J shed 5 bases, with 16 bases lying between them. Germline assignment: CDR1 MGHRA and CDR2 YSYEKL. CDR3 nucleotide sequence: TGCGCCAGCAGCCAATTAATCAGCGCTAACGACAATGAGCAGTTCTTC. Protein product: CASSQLISANDNEQFF.

The chain uses TRBV9 and TRBJ2-1; TRBD1 matches at 7 bases. V shed 2 bases and J 5 bases; nucleotides not matched to a gene: 1. The CDR3 sequence is 13 residues long. Germline-derived CDR1 and CDR2 are SGDLS and YYNGEE. The CDR3 sequence: CASSVGQDNEQFF. The CDR3 coding sequence is TGTGCCAGCAGCGTCGGACAGGACAATGAGCAGTTCTTC.

In its sample, this clone was seen a few times. The rearrangement uses TRBV5-1 and TRBJ1-4; tentative D call: TRBD1 (5 bases). The CDR3 is made up of 16 amino acids. The germline CDR1 and CDR2 sequences are SGHRS and YFSETQ. V lost 3 bases to trimming and J lost 1 base, with 13 bases between them. The CDR3 loop is CASSSGIVGTNEKLFF. As DNA, the CDR3 is TGCGCCAGCAGCTCAGGGATAGTAGGAACTAATGAAAAACTGTTTTTT.

This clone appeared a few times. The same CDR3 can be traced to other DNA sequences in this sample. The rearrangement uses TRBV6-1 and TRBJ2-7; tentative D call: TRBD2 (5 bases). The CDR3 runs to 15 residues. Per germline, CDR1 MNHNS and CDR2 SASEGT. Trimming left V 1 base short and J 0 bases short, with 10 bases between. Here the CDR3 DNA reads TGTGCCAGCAGTGAAGGGCAGACTATCTCCTACGAGCAGTACTTC. Its protein is CASSEGQTISYEQYF.

This clone was detected only a few times. V usage is TRBV7-6 and J usage is TRBJ2-5; D may be TRBD1 (7 bases). Trimming cost V 4 bases and J 11 bases, with 17 bases left between them. The germline V gene has CDR1 SGHVS and CDR2 FNYEAQ. The CDR3 sequence is 13 residues long. CDR3 amino acids: CASSSRGLREQYF. In nucleotides, the CDR3 is TGTGCCAGCAGCTCTAGGGGGCTTCGGGAGCAGTACTTC.

This clone appeared once. This chain connects TRBV15 to TRBJ2-7; tentatively, D is TRBD2 (7 bases). Per germline, CDR1 LNHNV and CDR2 YYDKDF (reference sequence). V lost 5 bases and J 6 bases, leaving 20 bases between the germline ends. CDR3 length equals 15 residues. Here the CDR3 reads CATSPRGASLSEQYF. CDR3 in DNA: TGTGCCACCAGCCCCCGGGGGGCTAGCTTGTCCGAGCAGTACTTC.

This chain joins TRBV7-2 and TRBJ2-1; 10 nucleotides line up with TRBD2. J was trimmed by 10 bases and V by 4 bases; bases with no gene match: 10. The CDR3 spans 15 residues. The germline V gene encodes CDR1 SGHTA and CDR2 FQGNSA. Written as DNA, the CDR3 is TGTGCCAGCAGCTCTAGCGGGGGACCAGCAGAAGAGCAGTTCTTC. Translation: CASSSSGGPAEEQFF.

CDR3 region: CAWTTGNYGYTF. CDR3 bases: TGTGCCTGGACCACGGGAAACTATGGCTACACCTTC. This chain uses TRBV30 with TRBJ1-2; D uncertain. Trimming left V 4 bases short and J 2 bases short, with 8 bases between. The CDR3 consists of 12 residues. Germline V CDR1 and CDR2: GTSNPN, SVGIG (reference sequence).